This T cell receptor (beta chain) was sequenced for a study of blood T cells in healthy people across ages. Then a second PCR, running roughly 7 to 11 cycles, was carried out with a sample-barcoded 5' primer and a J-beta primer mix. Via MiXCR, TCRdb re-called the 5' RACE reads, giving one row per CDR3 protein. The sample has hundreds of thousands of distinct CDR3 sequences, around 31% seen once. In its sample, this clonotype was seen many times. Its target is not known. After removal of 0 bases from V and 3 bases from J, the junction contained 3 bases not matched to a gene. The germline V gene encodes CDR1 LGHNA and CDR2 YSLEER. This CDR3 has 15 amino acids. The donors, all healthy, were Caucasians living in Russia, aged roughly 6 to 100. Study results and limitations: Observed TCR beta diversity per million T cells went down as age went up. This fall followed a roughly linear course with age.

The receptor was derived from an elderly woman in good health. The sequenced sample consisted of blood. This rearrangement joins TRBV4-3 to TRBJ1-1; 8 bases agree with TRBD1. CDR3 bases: TGCGCCAGCAGCCAAGATCAGGGGGCTTACACTGAAGCTTTCTTT. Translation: CASSQDQGAYTEAFF.